This T cell receptor beta chain was sequenced for a study of blood T cell repertoires in COVID-19. Germline-derived CDR1 and CDR2 are GTSNPN and SVGIG (reference sequence). CDR3 size: 13 residues. V lost 4 bases, J lost 7 bases, and 14 bases lay in between. Original processing notes: Amplification from reference gene primers served as the basis for estimated nucleated cell counts. The method was immunoSEQ multiplex PCR; TCRdb's version includes in-frame clones alone and lacks a portion of them. That table is the source of V, J and clone size, and D and trimming were worked out from the DNA. The sample records over 150,000 clones, over 70% being singletons. Individuals drawn from 24 US areas were about 18 to 100 years old.

The specimen was PBMCs or T cells enriched from blood (not recorded which). This TCR was sampled from a woman aged 55-70 years who had recovered from COVID-19. The rearrangement uses TRBV30 and TRBJ1-5, with no clear D. CDR3 in DNA: TGTGCCTGGACTCGGGAGGGCGGACAGCCCCAGCATTTT. Translating gives CAWTREGGQPQHF. The complete variable domain, with remaining parts taken from reference TRBV30 and TRBJ1-5, reads SQTIHQWPATLVQPVGSPLSLECTVEGTSNPNLYWYRQAAGRGLQLLFYSVGIGQISSEVPQNLSASRPQDRQFILSSKKLLLSDSGFYLCAWTREGGQPQHFGDGTRLSIL.